In its sample, the clone carrying this T cell receptor beta chain was seen a few times. Its antigen is as yet unknown. The sample is drawn from a study of T cells in Graves' hyperthyroidism and ophthalmopathy. Study-wide context: Peripheral blood was secured at the point of initial diagnosis, before any treatment.

Using RNA transcripts as the source, TCR beta CDR3 regions were amplified. A first-round RT-PCR of the TCR CDR3 used the HTBI primer set. TCRdb reprocessed the multiplex PCR reads with MiXCR, giving one entry per CDR3 protein. The sample records some 560,000 distinct CDR3 sequences, 15% to 18% being singletons. This sample holds PBMCs from less than 11 ml fresh peripheral blood. Study results and caveats: Ophthalmopathy was separated from stable hyperthyroidism by a 13 V-J model.

Germline assignment: CDR1 SEHNR and CDR2 FQNEAQ (reference sequence). V lost 1 base to trimming and J lost 3 bases, with 14 bases between them. The CDR3 has 16 amino acids. This TCR was recovered from a young woman with Graves' hyperthyroidism. V is TRBV7-9 and J is TRBJ2-3, with D tentatively TRBD2 (6 bases). The sequenced sample consisted of blood. The CDR3 DNA follows: TGTGCCAGCAGCTTAGTTCCCGGGAGAAGAACAGATACGCAGTATTTT. It is translated as CASSLVPGRRTDTQYF.